This T cell receptor (beta chain) was sequenced in a study of blood T cell repertoires in COVID-19 (dated by TCRdb to 2019 to 2021). Concerning the study at large: The collaborator samples originated in the United States, Italy and Spain and spanned the acute and convalescent phases of COVID-19. Samples were obtained from the ongoing ImmuneRACE study (first 160 participants) and from 1,254 subjects provided by 6 global collaborators. The dataset comprised deeply sampled blood TCRbeta repertoires from subjects exposed to, actively infected with, or recovered from COVID-19. Where HLA class I and class II types were available, the types were taken from metadata supplied by the sample provider, not from assay-based typing. The sample metadata nearly always contained a de-identified subject ID, COVID-19 status, age in years and sex. The material from the prospective study consisted of cDNA or gDNA derived from T cells, B-cell-depleted T cells, or PBMCs. A freely available public database, intended as a resource for researchers studying the immune response to SARS-CoV-2, is where the repertoires were released.

With regard to this clone: Its specific antigen is unknown. Qualities for individual bases were not recorded, and no much larger clone is one base off.

The germline V and J ends show losses of 6 bases and 6 bases respectively, and no gene match explains 5 bases of the junction. Taken from the germline V gene, the CDR1 and CDR2 loops are MNHEY and SVGAGI. From its cysteine to its phenylalanine, the CDR3 spans 13 amino acids. Of all the DNA, just the CDR3 is kept, 39 bases in frame from base 1. The collaborating institutions used their own protocols to collect whole blood in K2EDTA tubes. Collaborator samples were shipped for TCRbeta analysis as frozen whole blood, isolated PBMCs, or DNA extracted from either sample type. The study at large found these results: The quantity of clinical and demographic metadata differed by source and by participant and was supplied without curation.

The immunoSEQ Assay, a bias-controlled multiplex PCR, was used to amplify TCRbeta CDR3 regions from genomic DNA. The study's processing was this. Within the assay, amplification of reference gene primers was used to estimate how many nucleated cells each sample contained. To quantify the absolute abundance of each unique TCRbeta CDR3 rearrangement, sequence reads were collapsed and filtered. For each sample, productive Simpson clonality was calculated as the square root of Simpson's diversity index across productive rearrangements. TCRdb took over this immuneACCESS table, retaining in-frame rearrangements with V and J assigned. Such tables are incomplete; in checked studies, under half of the missing clones stem from an unresolved V gene, and the remainder is unexplained. V and J calls and clone size are those listed in that table; D and trimming were worked out from the DNA. For this sample there are 30,000 to 40,000 clones; around 80% appear just once. The top ten clonotypes cover about 42% of the sample.

The receptor was isolated from a man of 80 years or more with active or convalescent COVID-19. The specimen sequenced was peripheral blood. The rearrangement combines TRBV6-5 with TRBJ1-5, and 7 bases in between align with TRBD1. The DNA is as follows: TGTGCCAGCAGCGTACAGGGGACTCAGCCCCAGCATTTT. Translated, this is CASSVQGTQPQHF.